This T cell receptor beta chain came from a study of T cell repertoires in cytomegalovirus infection. Study as a whole: Selection of CMV epitopes for the study included recently identified HLA-C-restricted and well-studied HLA-B-restricted ones. Public signatures in TCR beta pointed to CMV infection and matching HLA type.

Study-level results: There were carriers of CMV plus the relevant HLA, and cumulative public TCR beta family frequency identified them. In two of eight donors, the top clonotype was HLA-C-restricted CMV-specific.

The CDR3 runs to 15 residues. CDR1 is MNHEY, CDR2 SVGEGT, per germline. The J segment lost 5 bases and the V segment lost 3 bases, leaving 3 bases of the junction unmatched. Concerning this clonotype itself: No antigen is known for it.

TCRdb analysed the reads with MiXCR anew, one entry per CDR3 protein. The sample has 830,000 or so distinct CDR3 sequences, approximately 29% seen once; the top ten hold roughly 12%. The sequences come from cultured CD8+ T cells from PBMCs, collected from culture after CMV antigen stimulation. V gene TRBV6-2 or TRBV6-3 combines with J gene TRBJ2-5, with TRBD2 matching over 13 bases. The source is a human donor in good health (CMV status not recorded). Some clones in this sample may be carry-over from other donors' samples. The CDR3 loop reads CASSYGLAGEETQYF. In nucleotides, the CDR3 is TGTGCCAGCAGTTATGGACTAGCGGGGGAGGAGACCCAGTACTTC.